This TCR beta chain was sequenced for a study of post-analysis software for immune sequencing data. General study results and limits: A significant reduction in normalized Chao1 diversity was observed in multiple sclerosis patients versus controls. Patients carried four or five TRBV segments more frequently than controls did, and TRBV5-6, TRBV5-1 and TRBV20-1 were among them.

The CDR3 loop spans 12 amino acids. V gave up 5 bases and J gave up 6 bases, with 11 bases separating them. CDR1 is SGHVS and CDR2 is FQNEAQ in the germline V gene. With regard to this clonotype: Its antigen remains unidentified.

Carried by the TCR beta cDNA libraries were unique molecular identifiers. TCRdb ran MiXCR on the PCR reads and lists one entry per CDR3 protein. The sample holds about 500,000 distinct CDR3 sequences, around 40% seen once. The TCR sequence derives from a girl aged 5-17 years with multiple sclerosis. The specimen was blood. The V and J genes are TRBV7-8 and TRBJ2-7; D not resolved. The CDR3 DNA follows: TGTGCCAGCAGCGCGGATACGGGCGAGCAGTACTTC. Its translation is CASSADTGEQYF.